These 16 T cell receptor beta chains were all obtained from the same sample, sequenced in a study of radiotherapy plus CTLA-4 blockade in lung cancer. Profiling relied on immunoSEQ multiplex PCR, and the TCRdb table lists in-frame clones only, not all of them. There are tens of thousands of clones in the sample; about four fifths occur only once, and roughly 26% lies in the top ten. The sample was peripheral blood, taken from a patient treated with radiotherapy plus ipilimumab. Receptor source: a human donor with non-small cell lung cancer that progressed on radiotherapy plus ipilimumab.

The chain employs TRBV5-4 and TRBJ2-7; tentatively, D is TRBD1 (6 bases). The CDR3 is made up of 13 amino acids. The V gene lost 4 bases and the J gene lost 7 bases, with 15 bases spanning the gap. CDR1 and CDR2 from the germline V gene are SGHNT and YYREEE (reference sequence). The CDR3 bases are TGTGCCAGCAGCCCTTGGACAGCTGGTGAGCAGTACTTC. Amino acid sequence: CASSPWTAGEQYF.

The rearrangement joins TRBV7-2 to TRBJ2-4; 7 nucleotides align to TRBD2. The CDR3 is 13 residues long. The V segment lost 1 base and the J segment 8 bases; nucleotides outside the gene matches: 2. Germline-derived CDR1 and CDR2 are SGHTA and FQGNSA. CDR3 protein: CASSLGGGDIQYF. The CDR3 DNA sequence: TGTGCCAGCAGCTTAGGGGGAGGGGACATTCAGTACTTC.

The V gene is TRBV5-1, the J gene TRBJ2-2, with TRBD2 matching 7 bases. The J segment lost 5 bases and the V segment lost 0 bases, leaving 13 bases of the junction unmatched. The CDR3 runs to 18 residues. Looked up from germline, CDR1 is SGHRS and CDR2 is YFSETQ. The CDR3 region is CASSLVGAGGRGTGELFF. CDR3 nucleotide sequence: TGCGCCAGCAGCTTGGTAGGGGCTGGCGGGAGAGGGACCGGGGAGCTGTTTTTT.

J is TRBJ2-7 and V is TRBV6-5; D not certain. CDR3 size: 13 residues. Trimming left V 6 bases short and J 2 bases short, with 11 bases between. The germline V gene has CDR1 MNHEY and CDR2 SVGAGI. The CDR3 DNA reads TGTGCCAGCAGCCCAGGACCCACCTACGAGCAGTACTTC. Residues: CASSPGPTYEQYF.

The CDR3 sequence is CASSEGQGPQHF. The CDR3 nucleotides are TGTGCCAGCAGTGAGGGACAGGGGCCCCAGCATTTT. V and J are TRBV2 and TRBJ1-5, with 9 bases lining up with TRBD1. CDR3 length equals 12 residues. From germline, CDR1 is SNHLY and CDR2 FYNNEI. The junction had 0 bases not matched to a gene; V was cut back by 3 bases and J by 9 bases.

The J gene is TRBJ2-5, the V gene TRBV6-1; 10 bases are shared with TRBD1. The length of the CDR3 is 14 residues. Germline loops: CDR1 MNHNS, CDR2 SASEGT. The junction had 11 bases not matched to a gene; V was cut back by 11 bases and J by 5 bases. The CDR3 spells CASSSGTGAETQYF. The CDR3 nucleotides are TGTGCCTCCTCATCCGGGACAGGGGCCGAGACCCAGTACTTC.

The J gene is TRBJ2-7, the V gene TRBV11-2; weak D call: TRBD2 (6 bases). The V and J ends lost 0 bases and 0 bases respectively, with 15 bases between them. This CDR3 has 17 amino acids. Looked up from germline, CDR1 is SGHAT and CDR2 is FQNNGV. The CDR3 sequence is CASSLDLGTRNSYEQYF. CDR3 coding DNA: TGTGCCAGCAGCTTAGATTTAGGGACTCGAAACTCCTACGAGCAGTACTTC.

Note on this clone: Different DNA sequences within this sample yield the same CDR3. CDR3 sequence reads: CASSGGWGGDSPLHF. The CDR3 DNA reads as TGTGCCAGCAGCGGGGGTTGGGGGGGGGATTCACCCCTCCACTTT. The chain is built from TRBV2 and TRBJ1-6; D may be TRBD1 (5 bases). CDR3 length equals 15 residues. CDR1 and CDR2 from the germline V gene are SNHLY and FYNNEI. Trimming took 6 bases from V and 8 from J, leaving 17 bases between them.

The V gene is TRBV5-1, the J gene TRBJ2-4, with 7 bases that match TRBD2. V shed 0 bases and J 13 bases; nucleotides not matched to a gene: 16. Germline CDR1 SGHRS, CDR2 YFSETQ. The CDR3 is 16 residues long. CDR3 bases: TGCGCCAGCAGCTTGGATGCCGGGAGGAGTTCGTTACGCCAGTACTTC. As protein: CASSLDAGRSSLRQYF.

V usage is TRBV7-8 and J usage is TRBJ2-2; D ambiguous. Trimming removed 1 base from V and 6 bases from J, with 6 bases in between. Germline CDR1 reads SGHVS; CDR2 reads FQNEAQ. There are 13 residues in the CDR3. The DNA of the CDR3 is TGTGCCAGCAGCTTAGTAACGGCCGGGGAGCTGTTTTTT. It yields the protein CASSLVTAGELFF.

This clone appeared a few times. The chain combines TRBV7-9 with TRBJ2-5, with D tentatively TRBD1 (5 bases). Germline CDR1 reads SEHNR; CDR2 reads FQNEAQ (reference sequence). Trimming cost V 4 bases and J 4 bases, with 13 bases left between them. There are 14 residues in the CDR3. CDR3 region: CASSSRALGETQYF. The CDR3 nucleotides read TGTGCCAGCAGCTCCAGGGCCTTAGGAGAGACCCAGTACTTC.

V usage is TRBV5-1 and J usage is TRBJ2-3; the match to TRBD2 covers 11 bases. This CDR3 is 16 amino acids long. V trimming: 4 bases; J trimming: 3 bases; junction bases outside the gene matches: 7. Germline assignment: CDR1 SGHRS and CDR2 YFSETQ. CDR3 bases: TGCGCCAGCAGCGTCCTGACTAGCGGGGAAACAGATACGCAGTATTTT. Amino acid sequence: CASSVLTSGETDTQYF.

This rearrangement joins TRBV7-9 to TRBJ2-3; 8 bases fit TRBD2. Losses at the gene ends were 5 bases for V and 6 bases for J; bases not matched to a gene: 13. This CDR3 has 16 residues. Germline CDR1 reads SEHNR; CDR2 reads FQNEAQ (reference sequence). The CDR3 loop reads CASSPPLAGGYDTQYF. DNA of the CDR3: TGTGCCAGCAGCCCGCCGCTGGCGGGAGGTTACGATACGCAGTATTTT.

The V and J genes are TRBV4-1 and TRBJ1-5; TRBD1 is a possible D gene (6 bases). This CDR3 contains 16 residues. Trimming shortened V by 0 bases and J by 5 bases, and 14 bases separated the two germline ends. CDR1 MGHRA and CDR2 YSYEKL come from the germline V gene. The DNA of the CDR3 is TGCGCCAGCAGCCAAGATCAAGGGGGAGGGGATCAGCCCCAGCATTTT. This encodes CASSQDQGGGDQPQHF.

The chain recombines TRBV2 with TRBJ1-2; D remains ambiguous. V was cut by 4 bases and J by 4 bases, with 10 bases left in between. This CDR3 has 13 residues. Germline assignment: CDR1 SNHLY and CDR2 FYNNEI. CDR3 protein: CASSASSTYGYTF. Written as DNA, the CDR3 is TGTGCCAGCAGTGCGTCCAGTACCTATGGCTACACCTTC.

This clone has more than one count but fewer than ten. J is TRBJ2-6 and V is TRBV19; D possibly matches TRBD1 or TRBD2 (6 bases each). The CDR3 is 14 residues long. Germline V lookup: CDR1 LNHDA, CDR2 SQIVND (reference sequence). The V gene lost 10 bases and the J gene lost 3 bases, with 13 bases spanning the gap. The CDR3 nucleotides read TGTGCCACTAAACAGGGAGGTGGGGCCAACGTCCTGACTTTC. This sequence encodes CATKQGGGANVLTF.